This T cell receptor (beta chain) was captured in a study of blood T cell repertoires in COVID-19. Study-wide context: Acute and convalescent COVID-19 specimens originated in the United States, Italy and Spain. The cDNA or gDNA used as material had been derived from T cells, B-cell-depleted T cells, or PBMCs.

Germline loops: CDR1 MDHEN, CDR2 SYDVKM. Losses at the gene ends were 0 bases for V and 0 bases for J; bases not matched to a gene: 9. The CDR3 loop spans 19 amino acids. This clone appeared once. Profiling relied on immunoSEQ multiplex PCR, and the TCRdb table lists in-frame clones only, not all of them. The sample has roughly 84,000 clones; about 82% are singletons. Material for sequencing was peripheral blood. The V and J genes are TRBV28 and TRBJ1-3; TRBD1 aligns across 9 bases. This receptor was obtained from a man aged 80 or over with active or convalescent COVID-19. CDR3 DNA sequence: TGTGCCAGCAGTTTATGGAACCCCGGGACAGGGTCCTCTGGAAACACCATATATTTT. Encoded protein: CASSLWNPGTGSSGNTIYF.